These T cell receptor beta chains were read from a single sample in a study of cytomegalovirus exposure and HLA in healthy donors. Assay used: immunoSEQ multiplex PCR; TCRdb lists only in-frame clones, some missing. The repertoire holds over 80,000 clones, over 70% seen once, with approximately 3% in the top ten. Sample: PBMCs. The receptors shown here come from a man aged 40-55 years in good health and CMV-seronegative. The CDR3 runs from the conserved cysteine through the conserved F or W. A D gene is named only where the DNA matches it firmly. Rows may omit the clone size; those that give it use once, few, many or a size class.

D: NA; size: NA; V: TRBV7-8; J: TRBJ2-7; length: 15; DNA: TGTGCCAGCAGCCCCTGGACAGTGAGCTCCTACGAGCAGTACTTC; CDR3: CASSPWTVSSYEQYF
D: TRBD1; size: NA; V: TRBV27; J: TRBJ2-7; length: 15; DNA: TGTGCCAGCAGCCGTGGGACAGGGGGCTTCTCCGAGCAGTACTTC; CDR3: CASSRGTGGFSEQYF
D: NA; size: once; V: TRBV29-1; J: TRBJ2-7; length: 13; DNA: TGCAGCGTTGATGAAGGGGATCGGTACGAGCAGTACTTC; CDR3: CSVDEGDRYEQYF
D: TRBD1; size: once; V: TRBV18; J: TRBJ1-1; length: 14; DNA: TGTGCCAGCTCTCGGGACAGTTTGAACACTGAAGCTTTCTTT; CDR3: CASSRDSLNTEAFF
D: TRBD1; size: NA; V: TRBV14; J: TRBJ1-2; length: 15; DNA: TGTGCCAGCAGCCAAGGGGGGACAGGGGGCTTTGGCTACACCTTC; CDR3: CASSQGGTGGFGYTF
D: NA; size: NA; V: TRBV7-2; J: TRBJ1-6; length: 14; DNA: TGTGCCAGCAGCTCCGGACTTCTTAATTCACCCCTCCACTTT; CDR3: CASSSGLLNSPLHF
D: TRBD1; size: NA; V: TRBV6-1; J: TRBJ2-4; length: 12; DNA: TGTGCCAGCAGGGGACAGTGGTCCATTCAGTACTTC; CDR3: CASRGQWSIQYF
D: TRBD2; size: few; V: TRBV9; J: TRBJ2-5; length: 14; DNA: TGTGCCAGCAGCGTAGTCCTAGCGGGGGGCCTACAGTACTTC; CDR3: CASSVVLAGGLQYF
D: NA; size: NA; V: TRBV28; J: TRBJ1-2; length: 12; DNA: TGTGCCAGCAGTTTACGGAACTATGGCTACACCTTC; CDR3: CASSLRNYGYTF
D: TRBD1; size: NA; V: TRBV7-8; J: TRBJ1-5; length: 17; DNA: TGTGCCAGCAGCGCGACAGGGGTTCACCATAGCAATCAGCCCCAGCATTTT; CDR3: CASSATGVHHSNQPQHF
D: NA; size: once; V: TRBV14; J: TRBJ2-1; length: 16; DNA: TGTGCCAGCAGCCAGCCCCGGGACTCCGGCTACAATGAGCAGTTCTTC; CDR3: CASSQPRDSGYNEQFF
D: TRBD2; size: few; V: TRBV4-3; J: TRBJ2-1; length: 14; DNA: TGCGCCAGCAGCCAAGAGAGGCTAGCGGGACCACAGTTCTTC; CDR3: CASSQERLAGPQFF
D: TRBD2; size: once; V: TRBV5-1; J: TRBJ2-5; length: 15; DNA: TGCGCCAGCAGCTTGAGAGGACGTAGCGGGGAGACCCAGTACTTC; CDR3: CASSLRGRSGETQYF
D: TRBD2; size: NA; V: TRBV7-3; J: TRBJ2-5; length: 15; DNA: TGTGCCAGCAGCCTAAGCGGGGGAGGGCAAGAGACCCAGTACTTC; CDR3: CASSLSGGGQETQYF
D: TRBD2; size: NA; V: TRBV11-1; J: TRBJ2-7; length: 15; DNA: TGTGCCAGCAGTCGGCGCGGGGGGAAGCTCCACGAGCAGTACTTC; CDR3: CASSRRGGKLHEQYF
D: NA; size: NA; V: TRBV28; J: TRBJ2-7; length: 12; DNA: TGTGCCAGCAGTCCAGGAATCTACGAGCAGTACTTC; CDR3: CASSPGIYEQYF
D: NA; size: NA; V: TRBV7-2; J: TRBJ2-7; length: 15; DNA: TGTGCCAGCAGCTTCGGACCCACAGGGCCCTACGAGCAGTACTTC; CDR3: CASSFGPTGPYEQYF
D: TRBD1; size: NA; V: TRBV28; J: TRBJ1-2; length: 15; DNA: TGTGCCAGCAGACCACAGGGGCAGAGGGACTATGGCTACACCTTC; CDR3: CASRPQGQRDYGYTF
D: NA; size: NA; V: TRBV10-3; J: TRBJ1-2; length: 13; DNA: TGTGCCATCAGCCTGGACAACGTATATGGCTACACCTTC; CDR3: CAISLDNVYGYTF
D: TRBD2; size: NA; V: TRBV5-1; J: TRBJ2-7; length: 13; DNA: TGCGCCAGCAGCACTGGGGGGGCCTACGAGCAGTACTTC; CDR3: CASSTGGAYEQYF
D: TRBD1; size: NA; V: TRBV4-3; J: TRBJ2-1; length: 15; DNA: TGCGCCAGCAGCCAAGGGACAGGCTCCTACAATGAGCAGTTCTTC; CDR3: CASSQGTGSYNEQFF
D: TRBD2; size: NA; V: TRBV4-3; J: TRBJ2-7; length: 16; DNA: TGCGCCAGCAGCCAAGCTCTAGCGGGGGGCTCGTACGAGCAGTACTTC; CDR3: CASSQALAGGSYEQYF
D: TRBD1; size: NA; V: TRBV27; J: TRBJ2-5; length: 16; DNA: TGTGCCAGCACCTTTATCGGGGGACAGGGTGCAGAGACCCAGTACTTC; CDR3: CASTFIGGQGAETQYF
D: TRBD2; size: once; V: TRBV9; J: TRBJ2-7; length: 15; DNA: TGTGCCAGCAGCGTCGAGCGGGGGGGCCGGAACGAGCAGTACTTC; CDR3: CASSVERGGRNEQYF
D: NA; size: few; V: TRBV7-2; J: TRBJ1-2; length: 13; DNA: TGTGCCAGCAGCTTATCTCAGGGATACGGCTACACCTTC; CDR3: CASSLSQGYGYTF
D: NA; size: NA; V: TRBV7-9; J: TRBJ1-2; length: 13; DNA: TGTGCCAGCACCCGGGGGGGTTTTGATGGCTACACCTTC; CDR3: CASTRGGFDGYTF
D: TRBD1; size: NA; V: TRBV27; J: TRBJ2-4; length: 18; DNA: TGTGCCAGCAGCCCTATTACCGGGACAGGGGGAACCAAAAACATTCAGTACTTC; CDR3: CASSPITGTGGTKNIQYF
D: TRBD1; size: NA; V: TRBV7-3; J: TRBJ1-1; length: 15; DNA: TGTGCCAGCAGCCTTATAAGGGGGCAGAACACTGAAGCTTTCTTT; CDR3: CASSLIRGQNTEAFF
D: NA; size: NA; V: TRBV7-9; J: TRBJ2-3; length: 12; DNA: TGTGCCAGCAGCTTAGACGGAGATACGCAGTATTTT; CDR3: CASSLDGDTQYF
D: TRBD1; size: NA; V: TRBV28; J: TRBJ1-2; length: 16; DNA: TGTGCCAGCAGTTTAATTCGGGAGGGGGCGGATAATGGCTACACCTTC; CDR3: CASSLIREGADNGYTF
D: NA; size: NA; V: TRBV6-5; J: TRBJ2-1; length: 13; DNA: TGTGCCAGCAGTTACTCAGAGGGAAATAGTGAGTTCTTC; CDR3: CASSYSEGNSEFF
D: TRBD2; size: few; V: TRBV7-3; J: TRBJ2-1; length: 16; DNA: TGTGCCAGCAGCTTAACCGTAGCGGGGGGCATGATCGAGCAGTTCTTC; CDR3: CASSLTVAGGMIEQFF
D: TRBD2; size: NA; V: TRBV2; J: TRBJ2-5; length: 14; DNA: TGTGCCTGCGGGGGCGGGGGGACCCAAGAGACCCAGTACTTC; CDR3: CACGGGGTQETQYF
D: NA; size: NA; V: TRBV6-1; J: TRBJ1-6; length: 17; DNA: TGTGCCAGCAGTGACCGCCAGGGTGGACCCTATAATTCACCCCTCCACTTT; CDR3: CASSDRQGGPYNSPLHF
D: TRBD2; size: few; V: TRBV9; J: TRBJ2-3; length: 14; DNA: TGTGCCAGCAGTGACGGGACTAACCCAGATACGCAGTATTTT; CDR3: CASSDGTNPDTQYF
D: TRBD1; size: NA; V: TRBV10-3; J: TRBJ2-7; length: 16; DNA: TGTGCCATCAGTGGAGGTTGGGACAGGGGTATTTACGAGCAGTACTTC; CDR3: CAISGGWDRGIYEQYF
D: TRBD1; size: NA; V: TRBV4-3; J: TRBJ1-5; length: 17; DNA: TGCGCCAGCAGCCAAGATCTTAACAGGGGGGCGATTCAGCCCCAGCATTTT; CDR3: CASSQDLNRGAIQPQHF
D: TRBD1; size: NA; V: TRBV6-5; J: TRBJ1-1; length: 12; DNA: TGTGCCAGCAGTTACGACAGGGGATTGGCTTTCTTT; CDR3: CASSYDRGLAFF
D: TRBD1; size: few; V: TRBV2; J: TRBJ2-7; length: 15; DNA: TGTGCCAGCAGAACGGACAGGGAGCCCTCCTACGAGCAGTACTTC; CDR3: CASRTDREPSYEQYF
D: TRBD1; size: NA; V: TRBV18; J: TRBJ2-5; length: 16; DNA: TGTGCCAGCTCACCGCCAGGGACAGGGGGCAAGGAGACCCAGTACTTC; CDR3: CASSPPGTGGKETQYF
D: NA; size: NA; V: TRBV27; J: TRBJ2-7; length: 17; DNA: TGTGCCAGCAGTTTACTCCCGGACAGAAAGTTCAAACACGAGCAGTACTTC; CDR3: CASSLLPDRKFKHEQYF
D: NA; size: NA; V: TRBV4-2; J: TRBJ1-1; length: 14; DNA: TGTGCCAGCAGCCAAGGCGGGGAGGATACTGAAGCTTTCTTT; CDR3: CASSQGGEDTEAFF
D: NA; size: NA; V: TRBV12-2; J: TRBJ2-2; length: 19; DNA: TGTGCAAGTCGCTTAAATTTATCCCCCGGGACAGGGGTCACCGGGGAGCTGTTTTTT; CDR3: CASRLNLSPGTGVTGELFF
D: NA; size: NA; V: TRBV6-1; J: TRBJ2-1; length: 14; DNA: TGTGCCAGCAGTCTACGGGGGGCGTACAATGAGCAGTTCTTC; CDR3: CASSLRGAYNEQFF